The TCR beta chain under discussion was sequenced for a study of T cell clones after liver transplantation. Here immunoSEQ multiplex PCR was the method, and the copy in TCRdb shows in-frame clones only, minus some. The sample has over 14,000 clones, about 93% seen once. The receptor was derived from a human donor who received a liver transplant. The specimen was CD8+ T cells from blood, collected before liver transplant.

Written as DNA, the CDR3 is TGTGCCGAGTCGACAGGGCTAATTTTCTACGAGCAGTACTTC. Encoded protein: CAESTGLIFYEQYF. V gene TRBV21-1 combines with J gene TRBJ2-7; the D segment call TRBD1 is taken from the table without a DNA check. TRBV21-1 is annotated as a pseudogene. The CDR3 consists of 14 residues.